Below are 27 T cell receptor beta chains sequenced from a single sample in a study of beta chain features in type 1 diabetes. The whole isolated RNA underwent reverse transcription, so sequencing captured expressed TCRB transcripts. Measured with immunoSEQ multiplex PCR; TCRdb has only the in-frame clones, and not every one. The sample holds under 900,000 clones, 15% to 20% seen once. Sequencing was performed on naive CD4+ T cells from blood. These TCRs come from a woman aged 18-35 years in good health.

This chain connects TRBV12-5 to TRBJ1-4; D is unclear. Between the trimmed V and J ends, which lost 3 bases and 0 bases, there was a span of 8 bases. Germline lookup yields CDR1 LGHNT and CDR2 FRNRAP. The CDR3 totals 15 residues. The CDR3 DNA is TGTGCTAGTGGTTTCCCGTGTGCAACTAATGAAAAACTGTTTTTT. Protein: CASGFPCATNEKLFF.

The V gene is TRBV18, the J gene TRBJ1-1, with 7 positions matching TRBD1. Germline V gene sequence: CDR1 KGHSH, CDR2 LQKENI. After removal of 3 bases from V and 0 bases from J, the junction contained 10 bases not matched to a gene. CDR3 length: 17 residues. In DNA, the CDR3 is TGTGCCAGCTCACCTATTCCAGGGGGATCCATGAACACTGAAGCTTTCTTT. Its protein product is CASSPIPGGSMNTEAFF.

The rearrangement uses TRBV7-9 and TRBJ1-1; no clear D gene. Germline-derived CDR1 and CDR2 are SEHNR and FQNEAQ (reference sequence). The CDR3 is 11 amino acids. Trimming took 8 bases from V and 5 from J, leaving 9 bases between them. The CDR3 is CASLKDTEAFF. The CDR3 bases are TGTGCCAGCTTGAAAGATACTGAAGCTTTCTTT.

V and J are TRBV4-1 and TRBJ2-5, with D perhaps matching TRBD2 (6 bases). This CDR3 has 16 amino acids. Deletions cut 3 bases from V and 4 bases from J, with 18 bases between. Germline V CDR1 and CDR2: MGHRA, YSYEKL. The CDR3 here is CASSHGDGSGRETQYF. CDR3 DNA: TGCGCCAGCAGCCACGGGGATGGTAGCGGAAGAGAGACCCAGTACTTC.

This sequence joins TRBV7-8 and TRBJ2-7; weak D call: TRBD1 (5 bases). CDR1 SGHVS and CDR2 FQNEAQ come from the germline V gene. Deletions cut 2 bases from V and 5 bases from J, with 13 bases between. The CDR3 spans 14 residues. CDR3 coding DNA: TGTGCCAGCAGCTTATCGCCCCAGGGTGACGAGCAGTACTTC. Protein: CASSLSPQGDEQYF.

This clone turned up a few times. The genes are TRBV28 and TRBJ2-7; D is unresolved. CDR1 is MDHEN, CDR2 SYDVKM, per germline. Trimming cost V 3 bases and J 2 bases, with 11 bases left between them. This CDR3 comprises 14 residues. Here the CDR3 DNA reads TGTGCCAGCAGTTTCTCCCGGGTAACCTACGAGCAGTACTTC. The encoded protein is CASSFSRVTYEQYF. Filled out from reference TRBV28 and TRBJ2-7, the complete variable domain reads DVKVTQSSRYLVKRTGEKVFLECVQDMDHENMFWYRQDPGLGLRLIYFSYDVKMKEKGDIPEGYSVSREKKERFSLILESASTNQTSMYLCASSFSRVTYEQYFGPGTRLTVT.

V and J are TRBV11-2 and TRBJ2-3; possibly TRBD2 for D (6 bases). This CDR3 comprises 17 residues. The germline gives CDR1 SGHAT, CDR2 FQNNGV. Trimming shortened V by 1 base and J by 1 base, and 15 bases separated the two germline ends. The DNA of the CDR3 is TGTGCCAGCAGCTTAGGTCTTGGCGGGACCCGCACAGATACGCAGTATTTT. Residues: CASSLGLGGTRTDTQYF.

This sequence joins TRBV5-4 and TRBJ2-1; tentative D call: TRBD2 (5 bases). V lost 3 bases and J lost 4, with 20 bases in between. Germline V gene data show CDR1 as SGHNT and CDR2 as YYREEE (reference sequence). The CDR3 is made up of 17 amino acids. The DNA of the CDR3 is TGTGCCAGCAGCTCTTCTCTTAGCGCGACGAGGTACAATGAGCAGTTCTTC. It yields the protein CASSSSLSATRYNEQFF.

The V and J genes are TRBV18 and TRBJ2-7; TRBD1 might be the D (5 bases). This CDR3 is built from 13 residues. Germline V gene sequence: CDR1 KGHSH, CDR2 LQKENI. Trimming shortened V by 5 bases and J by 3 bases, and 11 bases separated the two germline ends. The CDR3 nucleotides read TGTGCCAGCTCAGCCGACAGATACTACGAGCAGTACTTC. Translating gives CASSADRYYEQYF.

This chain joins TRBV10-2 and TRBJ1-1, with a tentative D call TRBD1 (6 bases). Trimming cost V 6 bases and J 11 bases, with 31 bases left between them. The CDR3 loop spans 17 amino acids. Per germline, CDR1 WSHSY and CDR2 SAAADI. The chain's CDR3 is CASRRQVFERRTSEAFF. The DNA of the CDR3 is TGCGCCAGCAGGCGACAGGTCTTCGAAAGGAGGACATCAGAGGCTTTCTTT.

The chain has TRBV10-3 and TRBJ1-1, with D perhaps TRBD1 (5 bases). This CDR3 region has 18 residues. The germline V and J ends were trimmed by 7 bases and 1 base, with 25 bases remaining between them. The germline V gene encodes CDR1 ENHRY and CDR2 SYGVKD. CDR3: CAIIRLGGTGKRNTEAFF. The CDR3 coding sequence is TGTGCCATCATACGTCTCGGGGGAACGGGCAAGAGGAACACTGAAGCTTTCTTT.

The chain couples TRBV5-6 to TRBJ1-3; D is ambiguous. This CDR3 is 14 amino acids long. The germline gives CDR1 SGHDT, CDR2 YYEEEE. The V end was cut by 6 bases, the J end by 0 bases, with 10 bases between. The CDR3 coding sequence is TGTGCCAGCACGGGCCAGAACTCTGGAAACACCATATATTTT. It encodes CASTGQNSGNTIYF.

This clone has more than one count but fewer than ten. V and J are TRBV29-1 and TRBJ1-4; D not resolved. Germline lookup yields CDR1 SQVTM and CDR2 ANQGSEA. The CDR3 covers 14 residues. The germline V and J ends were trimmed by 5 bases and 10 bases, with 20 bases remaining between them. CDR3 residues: CSVSREESITKLFF. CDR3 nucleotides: TGCAGCGTTTCACGAGAGGAGTCAATAACAAAACTGTTTTTT.

CDR3 bases: TGTGCCAGCAGCCGAGGCGGGCTAGCGGGAGGGAAGGTCACAGATACGCAGTATTTT. This encodes CASSRGGLAGGKVTDTQYF. The rearrangement uses TRBV7-8 and TRBJ2-3; TRBD2 agrees at 12 bases. The ends lost 5 bases at V and 2 bases at J; junction bases unmatched: 14. Per the germline V gene, CDR1 is SGHVS and CDR2 is FQNEAQ. CDR3 length equals 19 residues.

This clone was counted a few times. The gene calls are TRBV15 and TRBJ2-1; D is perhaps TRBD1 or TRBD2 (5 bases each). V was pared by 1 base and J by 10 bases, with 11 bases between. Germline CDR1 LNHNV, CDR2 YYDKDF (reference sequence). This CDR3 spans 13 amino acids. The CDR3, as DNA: TGTGCCACCAGCAGAGCGGGACCCGAAGAGCAGTTCTTC. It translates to CATSRAGPEEQFF.

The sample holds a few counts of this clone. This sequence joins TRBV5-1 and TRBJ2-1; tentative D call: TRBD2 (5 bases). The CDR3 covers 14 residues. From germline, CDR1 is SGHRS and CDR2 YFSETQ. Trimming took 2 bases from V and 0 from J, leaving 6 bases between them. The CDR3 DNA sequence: TGCGCCAGCAGCTTCGGGGACTCCTACAATGAGCAGTTCTTC. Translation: CASSFGDSYNEQFF.

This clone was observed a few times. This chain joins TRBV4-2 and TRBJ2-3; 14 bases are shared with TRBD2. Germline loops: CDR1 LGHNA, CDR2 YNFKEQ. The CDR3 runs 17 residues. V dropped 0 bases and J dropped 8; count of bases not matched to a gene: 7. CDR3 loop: CASSQDPLGLAGGTQYF. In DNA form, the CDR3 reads TGTGCCAGCAGCCAAGACCCGCTAGGACTAGCGGGAGGTACGCAGTATTTT.

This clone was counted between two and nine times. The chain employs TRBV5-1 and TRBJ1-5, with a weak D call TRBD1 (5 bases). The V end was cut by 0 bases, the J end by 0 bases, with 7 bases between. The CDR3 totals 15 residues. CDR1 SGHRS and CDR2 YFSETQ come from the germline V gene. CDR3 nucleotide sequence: TGCGCCAGCAGCTTGGGGGGCGATAGCAATCAGCCCCAGCATTTT. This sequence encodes CASSLGGDSNQPQHF.

As DNA, the CDR3 is TGTGCCAGCAGCCCCCCGGCTGGACTTGGTGGGGCCAACGTCCTGACTTTC. Protein product: CASSPPAGLGGANVLTF. The chain combines TRBV7-2 with TRBJ2-6; maybe TRBD2 (5 bases). Trimming took off 5 bases at V and 3 bases at J, with 17 bases between the two ends. The CDR3 is 17 residues long. Germline loops: CDR1 SGHTA, CDR2 FQGNSA.

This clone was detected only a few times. Here the CDR3 reads CASSYGLAGTYEQYF. The CDR3 bases are TGTGCCAGCAGTTACGGACTAGCGGGAACCTACGAGCAGTACTTC. V and J are TRBV6-6 and TRBJ2-7; 12 nucleotides align to TRBD2. There are 15 residues in the CDR3. The ends lost 2 bases at V and 2 bases at J; junction bases unmatched: 1. Germline assignment: CDR1 MNHNY and CDR2 SVGAGI (reference sequence).

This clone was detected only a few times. CDR3 bases: TGTGCCAGCAGCTTAGAATATGAGCAGTTCTTC. Encoded protein: CASSLEYEQFF. The chain has TRBV7-6 and TRBJ2-1, with D unclear. The CDR3 spans 11 residues. Germline CDR1 and CDR2: SGHVS and FNYEAQ. Trimming took off 1 base at V and 8 bases at J, with 3 bases between the two ends.

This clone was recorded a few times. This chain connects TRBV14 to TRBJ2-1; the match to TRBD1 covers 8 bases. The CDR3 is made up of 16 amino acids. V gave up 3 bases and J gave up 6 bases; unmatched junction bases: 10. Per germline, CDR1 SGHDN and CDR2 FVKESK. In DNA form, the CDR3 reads TGTGCCAGCAGCCACCCGGACAGGGTCCGCGGCAATGAGCAGTTCTTC. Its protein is CASSHPDRVRGNEQFF.

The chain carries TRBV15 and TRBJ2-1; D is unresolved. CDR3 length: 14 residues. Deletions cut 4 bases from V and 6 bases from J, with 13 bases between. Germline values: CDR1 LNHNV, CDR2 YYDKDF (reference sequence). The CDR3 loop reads CATSILLETNEQFF. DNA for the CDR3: TGTGCCACCAGCATCCTCCTAGAAACCAATGAGCAGTTCTTC.

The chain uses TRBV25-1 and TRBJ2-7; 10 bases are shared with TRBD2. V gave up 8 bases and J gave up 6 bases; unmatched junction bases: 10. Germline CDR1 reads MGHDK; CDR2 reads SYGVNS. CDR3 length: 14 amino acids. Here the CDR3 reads CASSASGSPSEQYF. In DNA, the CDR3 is TGTGCCAGCTCGGCTAGCGGGAGCCCTAGCGAGCAGTACTTC.

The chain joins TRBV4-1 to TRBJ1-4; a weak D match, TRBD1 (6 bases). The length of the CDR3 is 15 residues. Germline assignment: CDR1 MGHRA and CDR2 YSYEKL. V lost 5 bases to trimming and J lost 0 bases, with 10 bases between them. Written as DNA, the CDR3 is TGCGCCAGCAGCTTACAGGGAGCAACTAATGAAAAACTGTTTTTT. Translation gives CASSLQGATNEKLFF.

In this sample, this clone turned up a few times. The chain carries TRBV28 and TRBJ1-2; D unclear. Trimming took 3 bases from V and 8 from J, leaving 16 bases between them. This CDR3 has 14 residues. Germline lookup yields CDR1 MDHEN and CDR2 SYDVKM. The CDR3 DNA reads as TGTGCCAGCAGTTTTACCCGAGAGGGTCGAGGCTACACCTTC. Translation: CASSFTREGRGYTF.

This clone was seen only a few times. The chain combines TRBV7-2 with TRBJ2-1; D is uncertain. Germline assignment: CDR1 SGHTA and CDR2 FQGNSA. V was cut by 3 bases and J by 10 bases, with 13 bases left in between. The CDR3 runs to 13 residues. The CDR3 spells CASSLVGSGEQFF. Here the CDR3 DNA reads TGTGCCAGCAGCTTGGTGGGGTCTGGGGAGCAGTTCTTC.